This T cell receptor (beta chain) comes out of a study of blood T cell repertoires in COVID-19. Across the study: PBMCs, B-cell-depleted T cells, or T cells were the source of the cDNA or gDNA that made up the material.

CDR1 and CDR2 (germline): MNHEY, SVGAGI. V was clipped by 2 bases and J by 0 bases; unmatched bases: 7. The CDR3 is 16 residues long. This clone was counted between two and nine times. The table came from immunoSEQ multiplex PCR; TCRdb's copy has only in-frame clones and leaves some out. In the table there are a few hundred thousand clones, 85% to 90% of which are singletons. The chain carries TRBV6-5 and TRBJ2-7; 7 nucleotides match TRBD2. The clonotype comes from a man in his sixties with acute or convalescent COVID-19. Material: peripheral blood. CDR3 sequence (DNA): TGTGCCAGCAGTTACCTCTCCGGGAGGAGCTCCTACGAGCAGTACTTC. This encodes CASSYLSGRSSYEQYF.